These 10 T cell receptor beta chains were all obtained from the same sample, sequenced in a study of response to subunit inactivated influenza vaccine. MiXCR, run by TCRdb on the RT-PCR reads, gives a single entry per CDR3 protein. In the table there are around 520,000 distinct CDR3 sequences, approximately 10% of which are singletons. The sample in question was PBMCs from blood, obtained on the day of vaccination. These receptors were taken from a middle-aged man who received an inactivated influenza vaccine.

The genes are TRBV7-8 and TRBJ2-2; tentatively, D is TRBD1 (6 bases). V was cut by 6 bases and J by 5 bases, with 13 bases left in between. CDR3 length equals 14 residues. Germline V gene data show CDR1 as SGHVS and CDR2 as FQNEAQ. The CDR3 loop is CASSGSTGTGELFF. The CDR3 DNA reads TGTGCCAGCAGTGGTTCTACAGGGACCGGGGAGCTGTTTTTT.

This chain connects TRBV7-2 to TRBJ1-3; TRBD1 might be the D (5 bases). The CDR3 loop spans 16 amino acids. Deletions cut 4 bases from V and 0 bases from J, with 13 bases between. CDR1 SGHTA and CDR2 FQGNSA come from the germline V gene. Written as DNA, the CDR3 is TGTGCCAGCAGCTGGGGCCCAGCCCGCTCTGGAAACACCATATATTTT. Encoded protein: CASSWGPARSGNTIYF.

This chain connects TRBV12-3 or TRBV12-4 to TRBJ1-1; unclear D gene. CDR3 length equals 11 residues. V was cut by 6 bases and J by 6 bases, with 8 bases left in between. The CDR3 is CASSQGPEAFF. In DNA form, the CDR3 reads TGTGCCAGCAGCCAAGGGCCTGAAGCTTTCTTT.

The chain has TRBV20-1 and TRBJ1-4; tentative D call: TRBD1 (6 bases). Germline CDR1 and CDR2: DFQATT and SNEGSKA (reference sequence). The CDR3 has 13 residues. V gave up 6 bases and J gave up 3 bases, with 11 bases separating them. In DNA form, the CDR3 reads TGCAGTGCCCCGACAGGTCCTAATGAAAAACTGTTTTTT. The encoded protein is CSAPTGPNEKLFF.

There are a few counts of this clonotype. The J gene is TRBJ1-2, the V gene TRBV6-1; 7 nucleotides match TRBD1. The CDR3 spans 13 residues. Germline loops: CDR1 MNHNS, CDR2 SASEGT. The V and J ends lost 5 bases and 7 bases, in that order; junction bases with no gene match: 7. The CDR3: CASSQDRLGGYTF. Written as DNA, the CDR3 is TGTGCCAGCAGTCAGGACAGGCTTGGTGGCTACACCTTC.

This chain links TRBV20-1 with TRBJ2-5; D uncertain. The CDR3 length is 12 residues. The V gene's germline CDR1 is DFQATT and CDR2 SNEGSKA (reference sequence). The V gene lost 6 bases and the J gene lost 2 bases, with 10 bases spanning the gap. The CDR3 DNA is TGCAGTGCCTCCCGGGTACAAGAGACCCAGTACTTC. Protein sequence: CSASRVQETQYF.

Worth noting for this clonotype: At one end, the junction sequence differs from germline, possibly due to a read error. The chain recombines TRBV20-1 with TRBJ2-3; D is perhaps TRBD2 (6 bases). Germline CDR1 reads DFQATT; CDR2 reads SNEGSKA (reference sequence). The CDR3 is 17 amino acids. CDR3 sequence: CSARVFGSSAYTDTHYF. CDR3 sequence (DNA): TGCAGTGCTAGGGTTTTTGGGTCTAGCGCCTACACAGATACGCACTATTTT.

The rearrangement uses TRBV28 and TRBJ2-2; maybe TRBD1 (7 bases). The CDR3 spans 17 residues. Germline values: CDR1 MDHEN, CDR2 SYDVKM. V was cut by 3 bases and J by 5 bases, with 19 bases left in between. This CDR3 reads CASSFAGGFKSTGELFF. The CDR3 DNA follows: TGTGCCAGCAGTTTCGCAGGGGGGTTTAAGTCTACCGGGGAGCTGTTTTTT.

In its sample, this clonotype was seen a few times. The rearrangement links TRBV3-1 to TRBJ2-2, with no clear D. Trimming took off 1 base at V and 7 bases at J, with 7 bases between the two ends. Germline CDR1 is LGHDT and CDR2 is YNNKEL (reference sequence). The CDR3 spans 13 residues. CDR3 residues: CASSQGDGGELFF. In nucleotides, the CDR3 is TGTGCCAGCAGCCAAGGGGATGGCGGGGAGCTGTTTTTT.

This clonotype was counted a few times. The chain has TRBV24-1 and TRBJ2-1; D possibly corresponds to TRBD2 (6 bases). CDR1 is KGHDR, CDR2 SFDVKD, per germline. The CDR3 consists of 17 residues. Trimming stripped 5 bases from V and 0 bases from J, with 16 bases between. CDR3 amino acids: CATSGFGGTSSYNEQFF. The CDR3 DNA reads as TGTGCCACCAGTGGTTTTGGCGGGACCAGCTCCTACAATGAGCAGTTCTTC.